This T cell receptor (beta chain) is from a study of cytomegalovirus exposure and HLA in healthy donors. Study-level findings and limits: V- and J-gene trimming of TCR beta was linked (in a later analysis) to a missense DCLRE1C variant. Under in vitro conditions, three CMV-associated chains were confirmed as specific for CMV antigens.

Primers: 60 Vbeta forward and 13 Jbeta reverse. Data came from immunoSEQ multiplex PCR; TCRdb stores just in-frame clones and leaves some out. This sample carries about 120,000 clones, 17% of them seen once, and the ten largest clones take approximately 2.9%. This clone was observed a few times. Antigen: not known. V dropped 5 bases and J dropped 8 bases, with 15 bases sitting between them. The V gene's germline CDR1 is SGHAT and CDR2 FQNNGV. The CDR3 covers 14 residues. The clonotype comes from a female donor in good health and CMV-seropositive. The rearrangement joins TRBV11-2 to TRBJ1-4; tentatively, D is TRBD1 (5 bases). Sequences were obtained from PBMCs. The CDR3 DNA sequence: TGTGCCAGCAGCCCGGTGAATTGGGGCGAAAAACTGTTTTTT. Translation gives CASSPVNWGEKLFF. The entire variable domain, with the rest obtained from reference TRBV11-2 and TRBJ1-4, is as follows: EAGVAQSPRYKIIEKRQSVAFWCNPISGHATLYWYQQILGQGPKLLIQFQNNGVVDDSQLPKDRFSAERLKGVDSTLKIQPAKLEDSAVYLCASSPVNWGEKLFFGSGTQLSVL.